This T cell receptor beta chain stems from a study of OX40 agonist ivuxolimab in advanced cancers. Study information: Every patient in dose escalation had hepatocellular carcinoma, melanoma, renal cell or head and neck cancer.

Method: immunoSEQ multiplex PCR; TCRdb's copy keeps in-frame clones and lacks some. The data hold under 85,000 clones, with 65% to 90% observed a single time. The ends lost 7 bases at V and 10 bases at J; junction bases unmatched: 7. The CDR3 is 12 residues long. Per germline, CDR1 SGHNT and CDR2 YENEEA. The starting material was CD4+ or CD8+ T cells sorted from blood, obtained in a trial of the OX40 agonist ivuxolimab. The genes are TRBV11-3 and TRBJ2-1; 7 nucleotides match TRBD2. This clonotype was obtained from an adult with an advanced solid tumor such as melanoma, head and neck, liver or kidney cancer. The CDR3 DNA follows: TGTGCCAGCATGGGGGGGTCCCCCGAGCAGTTCTTC. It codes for CASMGGSPEQFF.